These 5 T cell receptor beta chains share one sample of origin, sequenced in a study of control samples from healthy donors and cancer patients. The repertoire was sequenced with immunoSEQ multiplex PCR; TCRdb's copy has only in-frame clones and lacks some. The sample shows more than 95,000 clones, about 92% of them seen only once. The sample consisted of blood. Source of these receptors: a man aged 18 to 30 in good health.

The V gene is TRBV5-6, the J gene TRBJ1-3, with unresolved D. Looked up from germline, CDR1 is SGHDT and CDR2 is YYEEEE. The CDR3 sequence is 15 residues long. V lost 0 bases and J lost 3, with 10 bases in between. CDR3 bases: TGTGCCAGCAGCTTGGGAACATTCAGTGGAAACACCATATATTTT. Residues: CASSLGTFSGNTIYF.

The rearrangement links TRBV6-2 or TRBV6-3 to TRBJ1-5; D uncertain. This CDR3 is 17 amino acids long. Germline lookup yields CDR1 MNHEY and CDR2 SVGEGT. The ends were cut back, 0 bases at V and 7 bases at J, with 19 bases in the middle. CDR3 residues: CASSYSKGVYAEQPQHF. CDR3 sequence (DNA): TGTGCCAGCAGTTACTCGAAGGGTGTTTATGCAGAACAGCCCCAGCATTTT.

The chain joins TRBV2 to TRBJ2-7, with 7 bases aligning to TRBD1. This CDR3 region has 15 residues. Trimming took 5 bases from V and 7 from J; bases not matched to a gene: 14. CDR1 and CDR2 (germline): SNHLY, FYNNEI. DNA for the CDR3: TGTGCCAGCAGTTTTTCCGGGACAGCCGCCGGGGAGCAGTACTTC. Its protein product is CASSFSGTAAGEQYF.

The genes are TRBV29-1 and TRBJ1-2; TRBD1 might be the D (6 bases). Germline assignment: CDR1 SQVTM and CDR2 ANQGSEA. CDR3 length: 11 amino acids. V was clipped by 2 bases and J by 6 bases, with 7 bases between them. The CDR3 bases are TGCAGCGTTGAAAGGGGGAATGGCTACACCTTC. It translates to CSVERGNGYTF.

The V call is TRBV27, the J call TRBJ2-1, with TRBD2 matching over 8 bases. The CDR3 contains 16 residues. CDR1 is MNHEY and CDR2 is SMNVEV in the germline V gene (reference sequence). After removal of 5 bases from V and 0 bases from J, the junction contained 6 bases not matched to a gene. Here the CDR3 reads CASSPRGGSSYNEQFF. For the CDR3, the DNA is TGTGCCAGCAGTCCACGGGGGGGAAGCTCCTACAATGAGCAGTTCTTC.